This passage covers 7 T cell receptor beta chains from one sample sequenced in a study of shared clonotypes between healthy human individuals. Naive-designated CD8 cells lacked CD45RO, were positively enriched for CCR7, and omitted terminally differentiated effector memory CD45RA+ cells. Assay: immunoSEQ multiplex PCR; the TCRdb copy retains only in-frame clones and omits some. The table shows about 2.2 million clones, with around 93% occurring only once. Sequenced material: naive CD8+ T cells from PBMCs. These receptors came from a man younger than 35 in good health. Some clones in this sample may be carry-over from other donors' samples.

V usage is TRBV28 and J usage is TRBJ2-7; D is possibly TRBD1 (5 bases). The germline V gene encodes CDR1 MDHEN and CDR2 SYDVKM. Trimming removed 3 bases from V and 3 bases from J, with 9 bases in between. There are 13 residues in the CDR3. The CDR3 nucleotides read TGTGCCAGCAGTTTTGGGGCAGACTACGAGCAGTACTTC. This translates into CASSFGADYEQYF.

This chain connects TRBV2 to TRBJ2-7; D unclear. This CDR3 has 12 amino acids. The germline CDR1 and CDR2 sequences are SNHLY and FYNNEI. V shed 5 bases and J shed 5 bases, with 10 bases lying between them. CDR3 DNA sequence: TGTGCCAGCAGTAGGGAACGGGACGAGCAGTACTTC. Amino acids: CASSRERDEQYF.

The chain's CDR3 is CASSLRRGVGTEAFF. CDR3 sequence (DNA): TGTGCCAGCAGTTTACGCAGGGGGGTCGGCACTGAAGCTTTCTTT. V gene TRBV27 combines with J gene TRBJ1-1; 7 nucleotides align to TRBD1. With V trimmed by 2 bases and J by 4 bases, 7 bases remained unmatched. CDR1 MNHEY and CDR2 SMNVEV come from the germline V gene (reference sequence). This CDR3 is 15 amino acids long.

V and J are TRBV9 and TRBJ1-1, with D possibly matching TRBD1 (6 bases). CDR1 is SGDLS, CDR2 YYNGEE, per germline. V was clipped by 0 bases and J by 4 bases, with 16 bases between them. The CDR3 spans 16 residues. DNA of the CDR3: TGTGCCAGCAGCGTAGGCGAACAGGGTACGTTCACTGAAGCTTTCTTT. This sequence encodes CASSVGEQGTFTEAFF. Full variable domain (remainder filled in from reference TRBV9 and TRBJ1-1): DSGVTQTPKHLITATGQRVTLRCSPRSGDLSVYWYQQSLDQGLQFLIQYYNGEERAKGNILERFSAQQFPDLHSELNLSSLELGDSALYFCASSVGEQGTFTEAFFGQGTRLTVV.

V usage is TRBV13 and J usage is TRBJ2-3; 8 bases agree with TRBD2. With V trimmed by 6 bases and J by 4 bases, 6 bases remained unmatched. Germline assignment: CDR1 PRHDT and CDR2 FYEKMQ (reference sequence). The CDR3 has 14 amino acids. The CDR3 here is CASRARGGPDTQYF. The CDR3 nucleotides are TGTGCCAGCAGGGCACGGGGGGGCCCAGATACGCAGTATTTT.

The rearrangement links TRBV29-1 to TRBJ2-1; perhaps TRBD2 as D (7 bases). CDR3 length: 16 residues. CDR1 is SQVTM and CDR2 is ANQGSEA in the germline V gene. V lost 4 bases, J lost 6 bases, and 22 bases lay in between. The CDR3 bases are TGCAGCGTTGGCGCTTTCCGGGGGGCTCGAACCAATGAGCAGTTCTTC. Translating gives CSVGAFRGARTNEQFF.

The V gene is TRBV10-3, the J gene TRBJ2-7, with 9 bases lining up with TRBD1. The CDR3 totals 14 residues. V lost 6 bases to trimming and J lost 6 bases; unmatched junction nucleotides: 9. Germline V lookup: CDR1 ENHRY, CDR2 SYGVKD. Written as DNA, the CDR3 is TGTGCCATCAGGGCAGCGGGACAGGGATCCGAGCAGTACTTC. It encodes CAIRAAGQGSEQYF.